The present T cell receptor (beta chain) was sequenced within a study of tumor-infiltrating lymphocytes in primary liver carcinoma. Researchers generated TCR beta cDNA from roughly 510 ng of total RNA, relying on a constant-region primer. What produced the TCR beta libraries was three nested multiplex PCR rounds using slightly modified ARM-PCR. Use of TRBV1-TRBV30 forward primers with a C-beta reverse primer characterized the first two PCR rounds, which lasted nine to eleven cycles each. TCRdb reprocessed the multiplex PCR reads with MiXCR, giving one entry per CDR3 protein. The table lists about 310,000 distinct CDR3 sequences, around 50% of them singletons, with approximately 15% in the top ten. About this clonotype itself: Sequence at one end of the junction differs from germline and may be a read error.

CDR3 length: 15 residues. The germline V gene has CDR1 SGHKS and CDR2 YYEKEE (reference sequence). Out of unsorted whole blood came the blood RNA, and germline DNA was extracted as well. Patients showed chronic HBV infection and an absence of prior treatment. In advance of surgery, 3 to 4.5 milliliters of peripheral blood were collected. Sequencing was done on a sample of peripheral blood. This receptor was obtained from a woman between 25 and 40 years old with primary liver carcinoma and hepatitis B virus infection. The rearrangement joins TRBV5-5 to TRBJ1-5, with D maybe TRBD1 (5 bases). CDR3 sequence reads: CVSSPDSGREQPQHF. The CDR3 nucleotides read TGTGTCAGCAGCCCCGACAGCGGTCGGGAGCAGCCCCAGCATTTT.